This entry concerns a single TCR beta chain. Its target is unknown. The CDR3 totals 15 residues. The germline V gene has CDR1 SGHAT and CDR2 FQNNGV. J lost 7 bases, V lost 5 bases, and 8 bases had no gene match. The sample comes from a study of beta chain features in type 1 diabetes. On the study more broadly: Patients and healthy donors were similar in age, gender and cell yields.

The study reverse transcribed the entire isolated RNA, so it sequenced expressed TCRB transcripts. TCRdb's copy holds only in-frame clones and misses some; the assay was immunoSEQ multiplex PCR. The sample lists 350,000 or so clones; about 20% were seen once. Overall study results and limits: Possibly, sequencing cDNA over-represented cells that had high TCR expression levels.

The source material was naive CD4+ T cells from blood. The chain uses TRBV11-2 and TRBJ2-1; 10 bases map to TRBD2. The clonotype was recovered from a woman between 18 and 29 years old in good health. CDR3 DNA sequence: TGTGCCAGCAGCCCCACAGGAGCGGGGGGGAATGAGCAGTTCTTC. Translating it yields CASSPTGAGGNEQFF.